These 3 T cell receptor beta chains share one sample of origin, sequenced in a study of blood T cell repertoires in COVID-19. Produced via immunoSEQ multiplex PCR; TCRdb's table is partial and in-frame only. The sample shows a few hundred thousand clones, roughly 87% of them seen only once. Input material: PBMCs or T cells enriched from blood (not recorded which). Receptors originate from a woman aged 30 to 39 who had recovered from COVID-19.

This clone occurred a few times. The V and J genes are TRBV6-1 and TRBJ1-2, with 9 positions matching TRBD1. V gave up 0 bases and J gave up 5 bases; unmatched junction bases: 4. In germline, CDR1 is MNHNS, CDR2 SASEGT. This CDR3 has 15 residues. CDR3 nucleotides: TGTGCCAGCAGTGAAGCTGGGACAGGGCTGTATGGCTACACCTTC. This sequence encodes CASSEAGTGLYGYTF.

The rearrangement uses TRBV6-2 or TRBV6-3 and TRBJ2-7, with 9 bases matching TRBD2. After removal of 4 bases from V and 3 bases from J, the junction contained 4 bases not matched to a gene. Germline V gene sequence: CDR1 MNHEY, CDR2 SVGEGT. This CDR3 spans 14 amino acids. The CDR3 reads CASSSGAGGYEQYF. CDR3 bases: TGTGCCAGCAGTTCGGGAGCGGGAGGCTACGAGCAGTACTTC.

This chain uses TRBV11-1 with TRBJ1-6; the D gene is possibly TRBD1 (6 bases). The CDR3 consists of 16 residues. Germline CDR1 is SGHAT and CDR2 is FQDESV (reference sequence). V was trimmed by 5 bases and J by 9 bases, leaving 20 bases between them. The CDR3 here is CASSHGTSGSGSPLHF. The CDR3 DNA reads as TGTGCCAGCAGCCATGGGACATCGGGTTCAGGTTCACCCCTCCACTTT.